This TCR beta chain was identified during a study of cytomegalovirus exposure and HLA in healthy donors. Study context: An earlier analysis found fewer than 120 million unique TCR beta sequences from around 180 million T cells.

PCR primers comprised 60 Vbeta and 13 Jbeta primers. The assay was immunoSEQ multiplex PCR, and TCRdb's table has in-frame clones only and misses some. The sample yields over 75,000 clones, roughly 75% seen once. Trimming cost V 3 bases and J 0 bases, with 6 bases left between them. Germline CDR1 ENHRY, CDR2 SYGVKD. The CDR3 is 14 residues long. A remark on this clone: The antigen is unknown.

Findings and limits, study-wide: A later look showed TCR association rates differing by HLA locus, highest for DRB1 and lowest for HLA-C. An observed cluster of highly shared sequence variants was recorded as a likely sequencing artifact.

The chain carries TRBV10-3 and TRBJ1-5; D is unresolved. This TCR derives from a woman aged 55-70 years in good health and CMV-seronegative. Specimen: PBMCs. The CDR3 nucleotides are TGTGCCATCAGTGACCTCAGTAGCAATCAGCCCCAGCATTTT. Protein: CAISDLSSNQPQHF.